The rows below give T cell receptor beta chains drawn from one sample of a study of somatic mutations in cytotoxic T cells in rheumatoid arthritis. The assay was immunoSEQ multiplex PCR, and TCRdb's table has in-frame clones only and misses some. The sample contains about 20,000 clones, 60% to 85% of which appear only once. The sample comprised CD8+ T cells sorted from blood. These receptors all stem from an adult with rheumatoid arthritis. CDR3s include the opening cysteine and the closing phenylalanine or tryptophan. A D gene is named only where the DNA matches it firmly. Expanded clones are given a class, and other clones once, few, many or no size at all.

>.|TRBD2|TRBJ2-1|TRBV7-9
TGTGCCAGCAGCCCAGCTAGCGGGAGTTGGAATGAGCAGTTCTTC
CASSPASGSWNEQFF
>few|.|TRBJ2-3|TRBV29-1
TGCAGCGTAACAGGGTTGGGCACAGATACGCAGTATTTT
CSVTGLGTDTQYF
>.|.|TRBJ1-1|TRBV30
TGTGCCTGGAGTGTACAGGGGAACACTGAAGCTTTCTTT
CAWSVQGNTEAFF
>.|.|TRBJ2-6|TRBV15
TGTGCCGCCAGGCCAGGGACTGGGGCCAACGTCCTGACTTTC
CAARPGTGANVLTF
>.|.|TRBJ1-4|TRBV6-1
TGTGCCACAACGGGTTGGGGGGCTTATGAAAAACTGTTTTTT
CATTGWGAYEKLFF
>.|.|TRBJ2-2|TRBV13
TGTGCCATCAGCCCTGGGCACACCGGGGAGCTGTTTTTT
CAISPGHTGELFF
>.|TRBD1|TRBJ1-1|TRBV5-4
TGTGCCAGCAGCCCCGGACAGGGCGACACTGAAGCTTTCTTT
CASSPGQGDTEAFF
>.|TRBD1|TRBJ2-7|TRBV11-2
TGTGCCAGCAGCTTAGCGGGGACAGCCGTCGAGCAGTACTTC
CASSLAGTAVEQYF
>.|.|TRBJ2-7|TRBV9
TGTGCCAGCAGCGTAGAGCCCGGGGCCGAGCAGTACTTC
CASSVEPGAEQYF
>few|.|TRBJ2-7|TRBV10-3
TGTGCCATCCGGACGCCGGGGACCTACGAGCAGTACTTC
CAIRTPGTYEQYF
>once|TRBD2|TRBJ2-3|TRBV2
TGTGCCAGCAGTCCTTCGTCTAGCGGAGGCACAGATACGCAGTATTTT
CASSPSSSGGTDTQYF
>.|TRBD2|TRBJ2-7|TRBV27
TGTGCCAGCAGTCTGACGATCACTAGCGGCAGCTCCTACGAGCAGTACTTC
CASSLTITSGSSYEQYF
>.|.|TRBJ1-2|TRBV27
TGTGCCAGCAGTTTATACAGGACTCTCCACTATGGCTACACCTTC
CASSLYRTLHYGYTF
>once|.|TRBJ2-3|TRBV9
TGTGCCAGCAGCCGTCGTTTTGCTAGCACAGATACGCAGTATTTT
CASSRRFASTDTQYF
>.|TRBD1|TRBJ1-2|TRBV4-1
TGCGCCAGCAGCCAAACAGGGGAGGGCTACACCTTC
CASSQTGEGYTF
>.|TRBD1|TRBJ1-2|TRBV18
TGTGCCAGCTCAGCCGGACAGGGGGGCTATGGCTACACCTTC
CASSAGQGGYGYTF
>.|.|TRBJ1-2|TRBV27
TGTGCCAGCTTTTCCGAGGGGGGCGGCTACACCTTC
CASFSEGGGYTF
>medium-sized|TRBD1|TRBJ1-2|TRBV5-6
TGTGCCAGCAGCTTGGTCTTGGGGGACAGCATCAGTCTCGGCTACACCTTC
CASSLVLGDSISLGYTF
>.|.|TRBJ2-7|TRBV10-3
TGTGCCATCAGTGTTTATAAGGAGGGCTACGAGCAGTACTTC
CAISVYKEGYEQYF
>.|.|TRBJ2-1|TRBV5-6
TGTGCCAGCAGCGAAGGGGGGGGCTATGAGCAGTTCTTC
CASSEGGGYEQFF
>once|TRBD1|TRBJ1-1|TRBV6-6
TGTGCCAGCGGAGGACAGGCCCCTGAAGCTTTCTTT
CASGGQAPEAFF
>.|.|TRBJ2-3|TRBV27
TGTGCCAGCAGTTCAACCACCCCGCCCCTAGATACGCAGTATTTT
CASSSTTPPLDTQYF
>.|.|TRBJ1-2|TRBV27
TGTGCCAGCAGTCCATTGGGAGGGGCCTATGGCTACACCTTC
CASSPLGGAYGYTF
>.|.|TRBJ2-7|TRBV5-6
TGTGCCAGCAGCTCGGGACGCCAATCCTACGAGCAGTACTTC
CASSSGRQSYEQYF
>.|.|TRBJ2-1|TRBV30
TGTGCCTGGAGACCGGCTAGCCAGAGTGAGCAGTTCTTC
CAWRPASQSEQFF
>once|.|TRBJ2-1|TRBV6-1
TGTGCCAGCAGGGGAGTGAGCTCCTACAATGAGCAGTTCTTC
CASRGVSSYNEQFF
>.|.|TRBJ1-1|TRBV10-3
TGTGCCATCACAGAGGGCAGGAACACTGAAGCTTTCTTT
CAITEGRNTEAFF
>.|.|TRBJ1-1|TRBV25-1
TGTGCCAGCAGTGAACAGGTGAGCACTGAAGCTTTCTTT
CASSEQVSTEAFF
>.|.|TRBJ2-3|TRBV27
TGTGCCAGCAGTTCCGGACAGACCTTCACAGATACGCAGTATTTT
CASSSGQTFTDTQYF
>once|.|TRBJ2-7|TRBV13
TGTGCCAGCAGCTTATATTCTAGTCTGTGGGAGCAGTACTTC
CASSLYSSLWEQYF
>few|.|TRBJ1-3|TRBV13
TGTGCCAGCACCCTGGACGGTGGAAACACCATATATTTT
CASTLDGGNTIYF
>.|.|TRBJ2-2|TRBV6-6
TGTGCCAGCAGTGACTACAGGACCGGGGAGCTGTTTTTT
CASSDYRTGELFF